Given below is one T cell receptor beta chain in context. Antigen specificity is unknown. PCR primers comprised 60 Vbeta and 13 Jbeta primers. Sequencing was performed with immunoSEQ multiplex PCR; in TCRdb, only in-frame clones are kept and a portion is missing. The repertoire includes approximately 70,000 clones, approximately 80% of them detected once, and about 3.2% sits in the top ten. This entry belongs to a study of cytomegalovirus exposure and HLA in healthy donors. About the research overall: Falling in the Caucasian-associated ancestry cluster were approximately 84% of approximately 410 genotyped donors. Broader study findings: The likely origin of a cluster of highly shared sequence variants was a sequencing artifact. Further analysis was carried out later, and it showed several of the most significant clusters appearing linked to common viral pathogens. Several V segments, TRBV6-2 and TRBV6-3 among them, could not be told apart and were dropped.

Per germline, CDR1 SGHRS and CDR2 YFSETQ. CDR3 length: 16 residues. After removal of 4 bases from V and 5 bases from J, the junction contained 11 bases not matched to a gene. The sequence was collected from a woman in her twenties or thirties in good health and CMV-seronegative. Sequencing was carried out using PBMCs. The chain joins TRBV5-1 to TRBJ2-1; TRBD1 aligns across 8 bases. The CDR3 sequence is CASSVRQGTGHNEQFF. The CDR3 nucleotides read TGCGCCAGCAGCGTAAGACAGGGGACAGGACACAATGAGCAGTTCTTC.